Included here is one TCR beta chain sequence, with context. Its antigen is undetermined. Trimming shortened V by 7 bases and J by 5 bases, and 18 bases separated the two germline ends. The germline gives CDR1 SGHRS, CDR2 YFSETQ. There are 14 residues in the CDR3. This entry belongs to a study of vaccination effects on CD4 cells after COVID-19. Before sequencing, viral peptide pools were used by the ViraFEST assay to expand antigen-specific CD4+ T cells. The culture ran for approximately 11 days before CD4+ T cells were isolated. As their vaccination, participants received two doses of either BNT162b2 or mRNA-1273. The study's findings and limits: There was only 1 of 255 vaccine-induced clones in healthy vaccinees that cross-reacted with common cold coronaviruses. Infection-derived and vaccine-derived clones contracted markedly late after vaccination.

Measured with immunoSEQ multiplex PCR; TCRdb has only the in-frame clones, and not every one. This repertoire shows roughly 27,000 clones, 75% to 80% found once; its top ten account for roughly 6.5%. The material was CD4+ T cells from PBMCs cultured with SARS-CoV-2 spike peptides, obtained after COVID-19 vaccination. The source of this sequence is a human donor who received a COVID-19 vaccine. Some clones in this sample may be carry-over from other donors' samples. This chain connects TRBV5-1 to TRBJ1-1; D not certain. This chain's CDR3 is CASGSGELGTEAFF. CDR3 nucleotide sequence: TGCGCCAGCGGTTCAGGTGAACTGGGTACTGAAGCTTTCTTT.